Here is one T cell receptor beta chain with its context. This sample stems from a study of shared clonotypes between healthy human individuals. Germline V gene lookup returns CDR1 LGHNA and CDR2 YNFKEQ. The CDR3 loop spans 19 amino acids. The trim removed 2 bases at V and 15 bases at J, leaving 25 bases unmatched. Genomic DNA of each subset was evenly split across several immunoSEQ plates. Around 220 ng DNA, about 30,000 T cell genomes, went into each sorted-subset replicate PCR. The data were produced by immunoSEQ multiplex PCR, yet TCRdb's version contains in-frame clones alone and is incomplete. Among millions of clones listed, 85% to 95% were seen once.

This TCR was sampled from a man aged 18 to 30 in good health. The chain combines TRBV4-2 with TRBJ1-6; TRBD1 matches 7 bases. The sample taken for sequencing was naive CD4+ T cells sorted from blood. The sample's subset: CD45RA+ positively selected. The CDR3 region is CASSQKGAAPGESRWFLHF. CDR3 DNA sequence: TGTGCCAGCAGCCAAAAGGGGGCAGCACCTGGAGAATCCCGATGGTTCCTCCACTTT.